This TCR beta chain originates from a study of blood T cells in healthy people across ages. About this clonotype itself: Relative to the germline gene, one junction end is altered; a read error may explain this.

This CDR3 has 15 amino acids. Germline loops: CDR1 SGHTA, CDR2 FQGNSA. Primed by a sample-barcoded 5' primer and a J-beta primer mix, a second PCR proceeded for roughly 6 to 12 cycles. MiXCR, run by TCRdb on the 5' RACE reads, gives a single entry per CDR3 protein. The table includes about 590,000 distinct CDR3 sequences, about 30% detected once. The TCR originated in a woman over 75 in good health. V gene TRBV7-2 combines with J gene TRBJ1-1; D ambiguous. Sequencing was performed on blood. The CDR3 reads CASSLARRRNAEAFF. The DNA of the CDR3 is TGTGCCAGCAGCTTAGCCCGGCGGAGGAACGCTGAAGCTTTCTTT.